A single sample is the source of the 11 T cell receptor beta chains below, sequenced in a study of post-analysis software for immune sequencing data. Study-wide points: There were five or six TRBV segments more frequent in patients than controls, and TRBV5-6, TRBV5-1 and TRBV20-1 were among them.

Included in the TCR beta cDNA libraries were unique molecular identifiers. In TCRdb, the PCR reads were re-called with MiXCR into one record per CDR3 protein. The table has hundreds of thousands of distinct CDR3 sequences, approximately 46% seen once; the top ten hold 9% to 13%. These receptors lack a known antigen. Material for sequencing was blood. Receptor source: a girl between 10 and 17 years old with multiple sclerosis.

The gene calls are TRBV29-1 and TRBJ2-5; 8 bases map to TRBD1. The CDR3 extends over 14 amino acids. The V gene's germline CDR1 is SQVTM and CDR2 ANQGSEA. V gave up 0 bases and J gave up 3 bases; unmatched junction bases: 3. CDR3 sequence: CSVEDRTGKETQYF. Written as DNA, the CDR3 is TGCAGCGTTGAAGATCGGACAGGGAAAGAGACCCAGTACTTC.

This clonotype showed up just a few times. The rearrangement joins TRBV14 to TRBJ2-7, with a tentative D call TRBD2 (6 bases). The CDR3 is 15 amino acids. Trimming removed 4 bases from V and 2 bases from J, with 15 bases in between. CDR1 is SGHDN and CDR2 is FVKESK in the germline V gene. The DNA of the CDR3 is TGTGCCAGCAGCCCCCGGTCAGCGGGCCCCTACGAGCAGTACTTC. It specifies CASSPRSAGPYEQYF.

There are a few counts of this clonotype. V is TRBV5-1 and J is TRBJ2-1, with TRBD1 as a possible D gene (5 bases). The length of the CDR3 is 15 residues. V shed 0 bases and J shed 9 bases, with 16 bases lying between them. Germline values: CDR1 SGHRS, CDR2 YFSETQ. This chain's CDR3 is CASSLEAGKWGEQFF. CDR3 nucleotide sequence: TGCGCCAGCAGCTTGGAGGCAGGGAAATGGGGTGAGCAGTTCTTC.

The chain employs TRBV18 and TRBJ2-7; 7 nucleotides align to TRBD1. The CDR3 loop spans 15 amino acids. V lost 0 bases and J lost 2; bases outside the gene matches: 4. CDR1 and CDR2 (germline): KGHSH, LQKENI. The CDR3 DNA reads TGTGCCAGCTCACCACCTAGACAGGGTCCCTACGAGCAGTACTTC. Protein: CASSPPRQGPYEQYF.

This clonotype was observed a few times. The rearrangement uses TRBV7-9 and TRBJ2-5; a weak D match, TRBD1 (6 bases). The J call is in doubt because the DNA end fits TRBJ2-7 better. Germline V lookup: CDR1 SEHNR, CDR2 FQNEAQ (reference sequence). The CDR3 is made up of 14 amino acids. The CDR3 DNA is TGTGCCAGCAGCCTGGGACATCAGGACTACGAGCAGTACTTC. This gives the protein CASSLGHQDYEQYF.

The CDR3, as DNA: TGCAGTGCTAGATTGGGGACAGGGTTGGTCGAGCAGTACTTC. This codes for CSARLGTGLVEQYF. The V and J genes are TRBV20-1 and TRBJ2-4; 9 positions match TRBD1. The DNA matches TRBJ2-7 better at its end, which makes the J call doubtful. The CDR3 is 14 amino acids. Germline V gene sequence: CDR1 DFQATT, CDR2 SNEGSKA (reference sequence).

The chain recombines TRBV7-3 with TRBJ1-1, with TRBD1 as a possible D gene (6 bases). Deletions cut 2 bases from V and 2 bases from J, with 12 bases between. The germline CDR1 and CDR2 sequences are SGHTA and FQGTGA. This CDR3 contains 15 residues. CDR3 DNA sequence: TGTGCCAGCAGCTTATCGGCAGGGGCAAACACTGAAGCTTTCTTT. Translation: CASSLSAGANTEAFF.

V and J are TRBV7-9 and TRBJ1-2; D not certain. The CDR3 sequence is 11 residues long. CDR1 and CDR2 (germline): SEHNR, FQNEAQ (reference sequence). The V gene lost 1 base and the J gene lost 8 bases, with 5 bases spanning the gap. As DNA, the CDR3 is TGTGCCAGCAGCTTAGTAGGAGGCTACACCTTC. It yields the protein CASSLVGGYTF.

This clonotype came up a few times. The rearrangement joins TRBV12-3 or TRBV12-4 to TRBJ1-2, with no clear D. The CDR3 covers 13 residues. V lost 7 bases and J lost 4, with 13 bases in between. This CDR3 reads CASTGLPLYGYTF. CDR3 coding DNA: TGTGCCAGCACCGGCTTGCCCCTCTATGGCTACACCTTC.

This clonotype was recorded a few times. This chain uses TRBV11-2 with TRBJ2-5, with a possible D match to TRBD2 (6 bases). This CDR3 comprises 14 residues. The V gene's germline CDR1 is SGHAT and CDR2 FQNNGV. Trimming pared 5 bases from V and 0 bases from J, leaving 10 bases between. The CDR3 region has the DNA TGTGCCAGCAGCATAGCGGTAGACCAAGAGACCCAGTACTTC. Protein sequence: CASSIAVDQETQYF. Full variable domain (outside the CDR3, taken from reference TRBV11-2 and TRBJ2-5): EAGVAQSPRYKIIEKRQSVAFWCNPISGHATLYWYQQILGQGPKLLIQFQNNGVVDDSQLPKDRFSAERLKGVDSTLKIQPAKLEDSAVYLCASSIAVDQETQYFGPGTRLLVL.

The V gene is TRBV11-2, the J gene TRBJ2-7; 10 bases match TRBD1. CDR3 length: 15 residues. Germline loops: CDR1 SGHAT, CDR2 FQNNGV. The ends lost 5 bases at V and 3 bases at J; junction bases unmatched: 7. The CDR3 region has the DNA TGTGCCAGCAGCACTGTCCGGGACAGGGGCTACGAGCAGTACTTC. Protein product: CASSTVRDRGYEQYF.